This T cell receptor (beta chain) was identified during a study of T cells after yellow fever vaccination. Points from the study as a whole: Clonotype sharing between CD4 and CD8 compartments was small. The study re-detected most primary-vaccination clones after the booster (96% CD4, roughly 85% CD8).

5'RACE template switching produced TCR cDNA carrying a universal primer site and UMIs. TCRdb analysed the 5' RACE reads with MiXCR anew, one entry per CDR3 protein. The repertoire holds approximately 510,000 distinct CDR3 sequences, with 21% as singletons. The CDR3 loop spans 14 amino acids. In germline, CDR1 is DFQATT, CDR2 SNEGSKA (reference sequence). After removal of 3 bases from V and 3 bases from J, the junction contained 6 bases not matched to a gene. In the case of this clonotype: What it binds is not known.

The specimen was PBMCs, collected 20 to 25 days after the first yellow fever vaccination. The chain uses TRBV20-1 and TRBJ1-2, with TRBD1 matching over 8 bases. This TCR derives from a man between 18 and 35 years old who received the YFV17D yellow fever vaccine. This CDR3 is CSASSTGGHYGYTF. In nucleotides, the CDR3 is TGCAGTGCTAGCAGCACAGGGGGACACTATGGCTACACCTTC.